The T cell receptor beta chain described here comes from a study of identical twins (dated by TCRdb to 2016 to 2017). About the study as a whole: TCR alpha and beta repertoires from monozygotic twins, unrelated adults of various ages and cord blood were deep-sequenced to test whether fetal clonotypes persist. Replicate twin experiments were performed at different times using different library preparation protocols to rule out contamination. Overall study results and their limits: Zero-insertion analyses could be partly confounded by invariant T cells such as MAIT and iNKT, though diverse VJ usage argued against such confounding for most clonotypes. Compared with coincidental sharing between unrelated individuals, an excess of low generation-probability sequences was observed among out-of-frame TCR alpha sequences shared between twins. Out-of-frame TCR alpha sharing in monozygotic twins was systematically underestimated by recombination models, whereas sharing between unrelated individuals was in agreement with the recombination models. A weaker excess of twin sharing was found in beta out-of-frame sequences because the signal-to-noise ratio was lowered by fewer shared sequences. Abundant cord blood beta clonotypes had fewer insertions, young adult naive repertoires showed a similar but weaker trend, and memory repertoires showed no such trend. Because the same donors could not be followed over many years, the conclusions relied on cross-sectional statistical analysis.

The library relied on 5' RACE. Instrument on record: Illumina HiSeq 2000. Template switching added a universal primer binding site, and the final cDNA carried a unique molecular identifier that allowed TCR cDNA molecules to be counted accurately. First-strand cDNA for TCR alpha and beta chains was synthesized from specific primers in the conserved constant-segment region. To control for contamination, every cDNA library carried two barcodes: a SMART-Mk sample barcode plus Illumina barcodes. TruSeq adapter sequences, together with Illumina sample barcodes, were added in two successive PCR steps. TCR alpha and beta cDNA libraries were sequenced on the Illumina HiSeq platform with custom primers. In the source study's methods: Unique molecular identifiers were extracted from raw reads with MiGEC, and CDR3 positions were determined with MiXCR. Recombination models were inferred per individual with the repgenHMM and IGoR tools using an EM algorithm. Shared clonotypes were analyzed with the tcR package in R, and sharing was normalized by the product of cloneset sizes. To study raw recombination without the effects of thymic and clonal selection, out-of-frame nonproductive sequences were analyzed. TCRdb passed the public sequencing reads through fastp at Q25 and MiXCR, retaining productive beta sequences. Identical CDR3 protein sequences are pooled into one entry, listed with their most common genes and DNA. The V and J calls shown here were made by TCRdb, not taken from the authors' results. The sample table contains around 340,000 distinct CDR3 sequences; only one count was recorded for roughly 12% of them. Jointly, the top ten make up just over 7% of the sample.

Only healthy Caucasian donors were included. The twin cohort consisted of three pairs of female monozygotic twins, all aged roughly 18 to 30 years. Positive isolation kits from Invitrogen were used to isolate CD4+ and CD8+ T cell populations. With respect to this clonotype: Its recognized antigen is unknown. No base qualities exist here, and no much larger clone lies one base off it.

Including the terminal cysteine and phenylalanine, the CDR3 comprises 15 residues. The CDR3 DNA has 45 bases and is translated from base 1. Sequences MGHRA (CDR1) and YSYEKL (CDR2) are obtained from the germline V gene. At the junction V is shortened by 0 bases and J by 8 bases; bases outside the gene matches: 6. These records were also assigned to another study, of yellow fever vaccine responses in identical twins. The second publication reports: According to the authors, in identical twins the way T cells responded to vaccination appeared partly convergent and partly personalized. Focusing on identical twins, the study followed the T cell clones that responded to the vaccine, and did so with precision.

The source material was CD8+ T cells sorted from blood. The chain is encoded by TRBV4-1 joined to TRBJ2-1; the central 8 bases match TRBD2. This TCR derives from a woman in her late teens or twenties in good health. The CDR3 corresponds to CASSQDPGGIDEQFF. The DNA sequence reads TGCGCCAGCAGCCAAGATCCGGGGGGGATAGATGAGCAGTTCTTC.